The next 32 T cell receptor beta chains were all read from a single sample in a study of blood T cell repertoires in COVID-19. Clones were sequenced by immunoSEQ multiplex PCR, and TCRdb holds only the in-frame ones, with some missing. This table holds 250,000 or so clones, 80% to 90% found once. Sample: PBMCs or T cells enriched from blood (not recorded which). The receptors stem from a woman aged 45-65 years who had been exposed to COVID-19.

Comments on this clone: Distinct nucleotide sequences in the sample also encode this CDR3. The chain uses TRBV12-3 or TRBV12-4 and TRBJ2-7, with D possibly matching TRBD1 (6 bases). V lost 3 bases and J lost 7, with 7 bases in between. The length of the CDR3 is 11 residues. CDR3 in amino acids: CASSFRGEQYF. CDR3 sequence (DNA): TGTGCCAGCAGTTTTAGGGGGGAGCAGTACTTC.

The rearrangement links TRBV2 to TRBJ1-2; the match to TRBD1 covers 7 bases. The CDR3 contains 14 residues. J was trimmed by 4 bases and V by 4 bases; bases with no gene match: 6. CDR1 is SNHLY and CDR2 is FYNNEI in the germline V gene. The CDR3 nucleotides read TGTGCCAGCAGTGGACAGGGCCAGATCTATGGCTACACCTTC. Residues: CASSGQGQIYGYTF. The full variable domain, its missing parts supplied by reference TRBV2 and TRBJ1-2, is EPEVTQTPSHQVTQMGQEVILRCVPISNHLYFYWYRQILGQKVEFLVSFYNNEISEKSEIFDDQFSVERPDGSNFTLKIRSTKLEDSAMYFCASSGQGQIYGYTFGSGTRLTVV.

This chain links TRBV24-1 with TRBJ1-2, with a tentative D call TRBD1 (6 bases). CDR3 length equals 13 residues. The V gene's germline CDR1 is KGHDR and CDR2 SFDVKD. V lost 7 bases, J lost 2 bases, and 10 bases lay in between. For the CDR3, the DNA is TGTGCCACCAGGGACAGAGCGAACTATGGCTACACCTTC. This sequence encodes CATRDRANYGYTF.

This rearrangement joins TRBV2 to TRBJ2-7; D is perhaps TRBD1 (7 bases). V lost 2 bases and J lost 11, with 19 bases in between. Germline V gene sequence: CDR1 SNHLY, CDR2 FYNNEI. The CDR3 extends over 14 amino acids. The CDR3 bases are TGTGCCAGCAGTGAACCCCTCAGGGGGGTACAGGAGTACTTC. Its protein is CASSEPLRGVQEYF.

The chain has TRBV2 and TRBJ2-1, with D unclear. Trimming pared 7 bases from V and 0 bases from J, leaving 10 bases between. This CDR3 is built from 14 residues. The germline V gene has CDR1 SNHLY and CDR2 FYNNEI. The DNA for the CDR3 is TGTGCCAGCAAGGAGAGGTCCTCCTACAATGAGCAGTTCTTC. Translation: CASKERSSYNEQFF.

This clone was counted only a few times. The chain uses TRBV24-1 and TRBJ2-3; D is possibly TRBD1 (5 bases). Germline V lookup: CDR1 KGHDR, CDR2 SFDVKD. Trimming left V 3 bases short and J 0 bases short, with 9 bases between. The CDR3 is made up of 15 amino acids. Written as DNA, the CDR3 is TGTGCCACCAGTGATCGACAGACTAGCACAGATACGCAGTATTTT. Amino acid sequence: CATSDRQTSTDTQYF.

This chain joins TRBV6-2 or TRBV6-3 and TRBJ1-2; D is unresolved. This CDR3 contains 13 residues. Germline V lookup: CDR1 MNHEY, CDR2 SVGEGT. Trimming left V 6 bases short and J 4 bases short, with 12 bases between. As DNA, the CDR3 is TGTGCCAGCAGCATAGAAGCTTTCTATGGCTACACCTTC. This sequence encodes CASSIEAFYGYTF.

V and J are TRBV2 and TRBJ2-7; D might be TRBD1 (6 bases). CDR3 size: 13 residues. In germline, CDR1 is SNHLY, CDR2 FYNNEI. Trimming left V 5 bases short and J 9 bases short, with 17 bases between. CDR3 in DNA: TGTGCCAGCAGTACTTTCACAGGGTATGGGCAGTACTTC. This encodes CASSTFTGYGQYF.

The V and J genes are TRBV27 and TRBJ1-1, with D hard to call. This CDR3 spans 14 amino acids. Looked up from germline, CDR1 is MNHEY and CDR2 is SMNVEV (reference sequence). The V and J ends lost 3 bases and 1 base respectively, with 9 bases between them. The CDR3 spells CASSFQVKNTEAFF. The CDR3 DNA sequence: TGTGCCAGCAGTTTTCAGGTAAAGAACACTGAAGCTTTCTTT.

The V and J genes are TRBV3-1 (or the pseudogene TRBV3-2) and TRBJ1-3; 8 bases fit TRBD1. J was trimmed by 4 bases and V by 6 bases; bases with no gene match: 5. Germline loops: CDR1 LGHDT, CDR2 YNNKEL (reference sequence). The CDR3 is made up of 14 amino acids. CDR3 region: CASSPDRAGNTIYF. In DNA, the CDR3 is TGTGCCAGCAGTCCGGACAGGGCCGGAAACACCATATATTTT.

The chain carries TRBV5-5 and TRBJ2-4, with D perhaps matching TRBD1 (5 bases). The V gene's germline CDR1 is SGHKS and CDR2 YYEKEE (reference sequence). Trimming cost V 0 bases and J 11 bases, with 9 bases left between them. The CDR3 covers 12 residues. CDR3 protein: CASSLETGLQYF. CDR3 DNA: TGTGCCAGCAGCTTGGAAACAGGTCTTCAGTACTTC. Together with reference TRBV5-5 and TRBJ2-4, the CDR3 gives the full variable domain: DAGVTQSPTHLIKTRGQQVTLRCSPISGHKSVSWYQQVLGQGPQFIFQYYEKEERGRGNFPDRFSARQFPNYSSELNVNALLLGDSALYLCASSLETGLQYFGAGTRLSVL.

The chain is built from TRBV12-5 and TRBJ2-7, with 11 nucleotides matching TRBD1. CDR1 is LGHNT, CDR2 FRNRAP, per germline. CDR3 length equals 16 residues. Trimming cost V 0 bases and J 3 bases; bases outside gene matches: 4. The CDR3 loop reads CASGLVLGTGGYEQYF. CDR3 sequence (DNA): TGTGCTAGTGGTTTGGTACTGGGGACAGGGGGCTACGAGCAGTACTTC.

The chain recombines TRBV28 with TRBJ1-5; 8 bases fit TRBD1. Germline CDR1 and CDR2: MDHEN and SYDVKM. V lost 4 bases to trimming and J lost 4 bases; unmatched junction nucleotides: 9. The CDR3 loop spans 16 amino acids. This chain's CDR3 is CASSSPGTGSNQPQHF. The DNA of the CDR3 is TGTGCCAGCAGTTCCCCCGGGACAGGCTCAAATCAGCCCCAGCATTTT.

The rearrangement links TRBV9 to TRBJ1-1; possibly TRBD1 for D (6 bases). Germline CDR1 and CDR2: SGDLS and YYNGEE. Trimming stripped 8 bases from V and 4 bases from J, with 15 bases between. This CDR3 is 13 amino acids long. CDR3 amino acids: CASDRIDGTEAFF. CDR3 bases: TGTGCCAGTGACAGGATTGACGGCACTGAAGCTTTCTTT.

The rearrangement uses TRBV29-1 and TRBJ2-7; the D gene is possibly TRBD1 (5 bases). This CDR3 contains 13 residues. CDR1 and CDR2 (germline): SQVTM, ANQGSEA. V lost 4 bases and J 6 bases, leaving 16 bases between the germline ends. The CDR3 DNA reads as TGCAGCGTTGGGAATCAACAGGCATCCGAGCAGTACTTC. It yields the protein CSVGNQQASEQYF.

This clone was picked up one time. The chain links TRBV11-2 to TRBJ2-1, with D perhaps matching TRBD2 (5 bases). The CDR3 spans 12 residues. The V gene lost 5 bases and the J gene lost 7 bases, with 9 bases spanning the gap. Germline-derived CDR1 and CDR2 are SGHAT and FQNNGV. The DNA of the CDR3 is TGTGCCAGCAGCCCGACGGGGAATGAGCAGTTCTTC. Translation gives CASSPTGNEQFF. The full variable domain, in which reference TRBV11-2 and TRBJ2-1 provide the parts outside the CDR3, is EAGVAQSPRYKIIEKRQSVAFWCNPISGHATLYWYQQILGQGPKLLIQFQNNGVVDDSQLPKDRFSAERLKGVDSTLKIQPAKLEDSAVYLCASSPTGNEQFFGPGTRLTVL.

This chain connects TRBV7-2 to TRBJ1-2; maybe TRBD1 (5 bases). Germline CDR1 reads SGHTA; CDR2 reads FQGNSA. The CDR3 extends over 15 amino acids. Trimming took off 3 bases at V and 1 base at J, with 12 bases between the two ends. The CDR3 bases are TGTGCCAGCAGCTTTGCAGGGTTGTTTAACTATGGCTACACCTTC. This codes for CASSFAGLFNYGYTF. Full variable domain (missing parts from reference TRBV7-2 and TRBJ1-2): GAGVSQSPSNKVTEKGKDVELRCDPISGHTALYWYRQSLGQGLEFLIYFQGNSAPDKSGLPSDRFSAERTGGSVSTLTIQRTQQEDSAVYLCASSFAGLFNYGYTFGSGTRLTVV.

The chain couples TRBV5-1 to TRBJ2-3; TRBD2 might be the D (6 bases). Trimming left V 0 bases short and J 4 bases short, with 9 bases between. This CDR3 has 14 amino acids. Germline V gene sequence: CDR1 SGHRS, CDR2 YFSETQ. CDR3 sequence reads: CASSLAREADTQYF. Here the CDR3 DNA reads TGCGCCAGCAGCTTGGCCAGGGAGGCAGATACGCAGTATTTT. The variable domain in full, with the rest retrieved from reference TRBV5-1 and TRBJ2-3, is KAGVTQTPRYLIKTRGQQVTLSCSPISGHRSVSWYQQTPGQGLQFLFEYFSETQRNKGNFPGRFSGRQFSNSRSEMNVSTLELGDSALYLCASSLAREADTQYFGPGTRLTVL.

The DNA of the CDR3 is TGTGCCTGGAGGGCTCAGGACACCACAGATACGCAGTATTTT. This encodes CAWRAQDTTDTQYF. The gene calls are TRBV30 and TRBJ2-3; tentatively, D is TRBD1 (5 bases). The CDR3 contains 14 residues. V lost 3 bases, J lost 2 bases, and 12 bases lay in between. Germline V gene lookup returns CDR1 GTSNPN and CDR2 SVGIG (reference sequence).

This chain links TRBV19 with TRBJ1-2, with D possibly matching TRBD1 (5 bases). V lost 4 bases and J 8 bases, leaving 11 bases between the germline ends. CDR1 and CDR2 (germline): LNHDA, SQIVND (reference sequence). This CDR3 is 12 amino acids long. The CDR3 region is CASSTRTNGYTF. DNA of the CDR3: TGTGCCAGTAGTACCCGGACAAACGGCTACACCTTC.

The chain joins TRBV5-4 to TRBJ2-7, with D tentatively TRBD1 (6 bases). Deletions cut 3 bases from V and 2 bases from J, with 12 bases between. This CDR3 has 14 amino acids. The germline V gene has CDR1 SGHNT and CDR2 YYREEE (reference sequence). In nucleotides, the CDR3 is TGTGCCAGCAGCTGGGAGACAGGTCCCTACGAGCAGTACTTC. It codes for CASSWETGPYEQYF.

This clone has a single count. V is TRBV7-9 and J is TRBJ1-6; no reliable D call. The CDR3 has 14 residues. Trimming left V 3 bases short and J 7 bases short, with 10 bases between. Germline V gene sequence: CDR1 SEHNR, CDR2 FQNEAQ (reference sequence). The CDR3 spells CASSFPDLNSPLHF. The CDR3 DNA reads TGTGCCAGCAGCTTCCCAGATCTCAATTCACCCCTCCACTTT.

There are a few counts of this clone. The chain employs TRBV6-5 and TRBJ1-2; no clear D. Looked up from germline, CDR1 is MNHEY and CDR2 is SVGAGI. Trimming shortened V by 6 bases and J by 0 bases, and 11 bases separated the two germline ends. CDR3 length equals 14 residues. This chain's CDR3 is CASSNNGANYGYTF. CDR3 sequence (DNA): TGTGCCAGCAGCAACAACGGGGCTAACTATGGCTACACCTTC.

The chain recombines TRBV6-5 with TRBJ1-5; D not resolved. This CDR3 has 14 amino acids. Trimming removed 4 bases at V and 2 bases at J, with 9 bases between. CDR1 and CDR2 (germline): MNHEY, SVGAGI. The CDR3 region is CASSSNIGNQPQHF. Written as DNA, the CDR3 is TGTGCCAGCAGTTCCAACATCGGCAATCAGCCCCAGCATTTT.

On this clone itself: The same CDR3 can be traced to other DNA sequences in this sample. CDR3 sequence (DNA): TGCGCCAGCAGCTTTGACTCCCTCTATGGCTACACCTTC. It encodes CASSFDSLYGYTF. J is TRBJ1-2 and V is TRBV5-1; D ambiguous. V was trimmed by 2 bases and J by 4 bases, leaving 9 bases between them. The CDR3 loop spans 13 amino acids. Germline V gene sequence: CDR1 SGHRS, CDR2 YFSETQ.

V gene TRBV6-5 combines with J gene TRBJ1-6; 7 nucleotides agree with TRBD1. Germline CDR1 is MNHEY and CDR2 is SVGAGI. The CDR3 totals 16 residues. V shed 2 bases, J shed 9 bases, and the junction held 10 bases outside the gene matches. CDR3 sequence reads: CASSYSLGTASSPLHF. As DNA, the CDR3 is TGTGCCAGCAGTTACAGTCTAGGGACAGCTTCTTCACCCCTCCACTTT.

The chain is built from TRBV30 and TRBJ2-7, with D perhaps matching TRBD1 (6 bases). Trimming cost V 2 bases and J 5 bases, with 13 bases left between them. The CDR3 runs to 13 residues. Germline CDR1 reads GTSNPN; CDR2 reads SVGIG (reference sequence). The CDR3: CAWSYGTGNEQYF. The CDR3 DNA reads TGTGCCTGGAGTTACGGTACAGGGAACGAGCAGTACTTC.

The rearrangement joins TRBV19 to TRBJ1-1; 10 nucleotides align to TRBD1. The CDR3 runs 14 residues. V was pared by 7 bases and J by 7 bases, with 9 bases of the junction left unmatched. Germline CDR1 is LNHDA and CDR2 is SQIVND (reference sequence). This chain's CDR3 is CASTRTGGIGEAFF. The CDR3 region has the DNA TGTGCCAGTACCCGGACAGGGGGAATAGGTGAAGCTTTCTTT.

This chain joins TRBV28 and TRBJ1-1; 10 bases line up with TRBD1. CDR1 and CDR2 (germline): MDHEN, SYDVKM. V was pared by 5 bases and J by 6 bases, with 9 bases of the junction left unmatched. The CDR3 loop spans 15 amino acids. The CDR3 here is CASSRQGARSAEAFF. The CDR3 DNA reads TGTGCCAGCAGTCGACAGGGGGCCAGGAGCGCTGAAGCTTTCTTT.

This chain uses TRBV19 with TRBJ1-5, with D uncertain. In germline, CDR1 is LNHDA, CDR2 SQIVND (reference sequence). Trimming shortened V by 5 bases and J by 1 base, and 12 bases separated the two germline ends. The CDR3 consists of 15 residues. The CDR3 sequence: CASSPYRSSNQPQHF. CDR3 bases: TGTGCCAGTAGTCCCTATCGGTCGAGCAATCAGCCCCAGCATTTT.

The rearrangement uses TRBV5-6 and TRBJ2-7; TRBD1 matches at 7 bases. The germline V gene has CDR1 SGHDT and CDR2 YYEEEE. The CDR3 is 15 amino acids. Germline trimming cut 1 base from V and 2 bases from J; bases unmatched to any gene: 6. The CDR3 coding sequence is TGTGCCAGCAGCTTGATGGGGACAGATACCTACGAGCAGTACTTC. Translated, it gives CASSLMGTDTYEQYF.

V is TRBV7-3 and J is TRBJ2-7; TRBD1 matches 7 bases. Germline loops: CDR1 SGHTA, CDR2 FQGTGA. This CDR3 has 12 residues. V lost 5 bases and J lost 6; bases outside the gene matches: 4. The CDR3 nucleotides are TGTGCCAGCAGCCGGACAGGATCCGAGCAGTACTTC. Protein product: CASSRTGSEQYF.